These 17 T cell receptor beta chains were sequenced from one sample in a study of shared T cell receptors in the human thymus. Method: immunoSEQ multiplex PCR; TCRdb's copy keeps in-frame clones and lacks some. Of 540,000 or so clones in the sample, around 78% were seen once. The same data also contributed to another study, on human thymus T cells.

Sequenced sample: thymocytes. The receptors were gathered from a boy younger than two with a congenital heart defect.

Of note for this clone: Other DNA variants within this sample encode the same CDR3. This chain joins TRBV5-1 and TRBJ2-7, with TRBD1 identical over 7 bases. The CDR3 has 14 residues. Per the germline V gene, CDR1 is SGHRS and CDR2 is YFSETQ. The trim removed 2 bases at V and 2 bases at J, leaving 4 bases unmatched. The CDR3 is CASSFGDRAYEQYF. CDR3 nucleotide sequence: TGCGCCAGCAGCTTTGGGGACAGAGCCTACGAGCAGTACTTC. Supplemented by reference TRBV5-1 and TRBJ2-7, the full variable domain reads KAGVTQTPRYLIKTRGQQVTLSCSPISGHRSVSWYQQTPGQGLQFLFEYFSETQRNKGNFPGRFSGRQFSNSRSEMNVSTLELGDSALYLCASSFGDRAYEQYFGPGTRLTVT.

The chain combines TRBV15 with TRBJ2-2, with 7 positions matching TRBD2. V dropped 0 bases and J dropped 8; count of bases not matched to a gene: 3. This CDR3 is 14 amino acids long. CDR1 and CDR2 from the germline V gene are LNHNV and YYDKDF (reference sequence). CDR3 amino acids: CATSRELARGELFF. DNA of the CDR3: TGTGCCACCAGCAGAGAACTAGCGAGGGGGGAGCTGTTTTTT.

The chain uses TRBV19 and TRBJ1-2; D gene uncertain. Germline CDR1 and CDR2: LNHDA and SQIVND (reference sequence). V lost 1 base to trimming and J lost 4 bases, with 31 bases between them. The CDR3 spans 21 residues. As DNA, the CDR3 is TGTGCCAGTAGTATAGTAGAGAGGGTGGGCAGAGGACTTCGCCGGATCTATGGCTACACCTTC. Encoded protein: CASSIVERVGRGLRRIYGYTF.

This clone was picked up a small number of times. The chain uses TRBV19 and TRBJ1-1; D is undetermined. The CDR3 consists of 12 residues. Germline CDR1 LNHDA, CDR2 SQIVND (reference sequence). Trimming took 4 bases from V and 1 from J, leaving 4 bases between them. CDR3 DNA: TGTGCCAGTAGTACCCGGAACACTGAAGCTTTCTTT. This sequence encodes CASSTRNTEAFF.

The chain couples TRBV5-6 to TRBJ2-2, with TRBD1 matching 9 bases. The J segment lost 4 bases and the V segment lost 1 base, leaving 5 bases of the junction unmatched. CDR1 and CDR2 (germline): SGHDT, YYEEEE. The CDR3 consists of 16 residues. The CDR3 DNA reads TGTGCCAGCAGCTTGATGGGACAGGGTTTCACCGGGGAGCTGTTTTTT. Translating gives CASSLMGQGFTGELFF.

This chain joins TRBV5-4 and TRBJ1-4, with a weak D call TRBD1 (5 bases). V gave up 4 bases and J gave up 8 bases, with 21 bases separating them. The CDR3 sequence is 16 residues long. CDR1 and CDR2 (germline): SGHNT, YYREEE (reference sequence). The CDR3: CASSLTGGDPGEKLFF. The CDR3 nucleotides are TGTGCCAGCAGCCTAACCGGGGGGGACCCCGGCGAAAAACTGTTTTTT. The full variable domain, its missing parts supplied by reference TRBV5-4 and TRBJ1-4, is ETGVTQSPTHLIKTRGQQVTLRCSSQSGHNTVSWYQQALGQGPQFIFQYYREEENGRGNFPPRFSGLQFPNYSSELNVNALELDDSALYLCASSLTGGDPGEKLFFGSGTQLSVL.

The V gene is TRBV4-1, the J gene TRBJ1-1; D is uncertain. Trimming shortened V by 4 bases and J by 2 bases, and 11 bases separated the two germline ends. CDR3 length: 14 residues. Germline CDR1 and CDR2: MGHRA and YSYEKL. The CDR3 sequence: CASSPSGVNTEAFF. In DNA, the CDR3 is TGCGCCAGCAGCCCCTCCGGGGTTAACACTGAAGCTTTCTTT.

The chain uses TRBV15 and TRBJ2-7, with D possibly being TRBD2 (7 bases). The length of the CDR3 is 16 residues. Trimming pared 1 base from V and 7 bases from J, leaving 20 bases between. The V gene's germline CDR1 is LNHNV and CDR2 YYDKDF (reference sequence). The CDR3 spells CATSRGKGGPVREQYF. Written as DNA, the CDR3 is TGTGCCACCAGCAGAGGCAAGGGGGGGCCCGTTAGGGAGCAGTACTTC.

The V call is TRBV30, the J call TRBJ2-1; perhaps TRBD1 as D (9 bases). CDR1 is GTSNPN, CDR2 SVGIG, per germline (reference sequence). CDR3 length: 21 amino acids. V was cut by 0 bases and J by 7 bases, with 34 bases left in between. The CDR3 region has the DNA TGTGCCTGGAGTGTTAATCCGGGACAGGGTCAAGCGGGAGAGCCGGAGAATGAGCAGTTCTTC. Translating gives CAWSVNPGQGQAGEPENEQFF.

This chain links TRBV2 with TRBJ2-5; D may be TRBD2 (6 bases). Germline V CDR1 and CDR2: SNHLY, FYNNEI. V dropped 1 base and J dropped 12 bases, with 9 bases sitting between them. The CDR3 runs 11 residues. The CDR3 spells CASSEGPSEYF. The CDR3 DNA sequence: TGTGCCAGCAGTGAAGGGCCTAGCGAGTACTTC.

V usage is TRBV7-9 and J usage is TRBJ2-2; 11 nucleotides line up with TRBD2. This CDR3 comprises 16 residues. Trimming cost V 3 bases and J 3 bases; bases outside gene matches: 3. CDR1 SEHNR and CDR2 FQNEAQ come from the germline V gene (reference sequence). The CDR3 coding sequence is TGTGCCAGCAGCTTCAGTAGCGGGAGGGACACCGGGGAGCTGTTTTTT. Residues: CASSFSSGRDTGELFF.

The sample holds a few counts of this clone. The CDR3 DNA reads as TGCGCCAGCAGCCAAGACGAGGGTGAGGAGCAGTACTTC. It codes for CASSQDEGEEQYF. The chain combines TRBV4-1 with TRBJ2-7, with D possibly matching TRBD2 (5 bases). The CDR3 spans 13 residues. Looked up from germline, CDR1 is MGHRA and CDR2 is YSYEKL. V was pared by 0 bases and J by 7 bases, with 10 bases between.

As DNA, the CDR3 is TGTGCCAGCAGCTTGGACTCTGAGTACGAGCAGTACTTC. Residues: CASSLDSEYEQYF. The rearrangement links TRBV5-8 to TRBJ2-7; D unclear. Germline V gives CDR1 SGHTS, CDR2 YDEGEE. The CDR3 is 13 amino acids. Trimming pared 0 bases from V and 4 bases from J, leaving 8 bases between.

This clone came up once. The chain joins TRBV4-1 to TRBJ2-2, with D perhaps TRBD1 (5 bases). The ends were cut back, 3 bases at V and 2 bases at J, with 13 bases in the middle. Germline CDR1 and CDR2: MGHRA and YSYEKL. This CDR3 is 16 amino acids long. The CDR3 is CASSHGFGANTGELFF. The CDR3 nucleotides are TGCGCCAGCAGCCACGGATTTGGGGCTAACACCGGGGAGCTGTTTTTT.

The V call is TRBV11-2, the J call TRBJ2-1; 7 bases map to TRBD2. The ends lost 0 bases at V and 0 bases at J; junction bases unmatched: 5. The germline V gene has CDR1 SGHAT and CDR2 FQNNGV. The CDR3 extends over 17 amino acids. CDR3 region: CASSLDDLADSYNEQFF. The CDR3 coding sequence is TGTGCCAGCAGCTTAGATGACCTAGCGGACTCCTACAATGAGCAGTTCTTC.

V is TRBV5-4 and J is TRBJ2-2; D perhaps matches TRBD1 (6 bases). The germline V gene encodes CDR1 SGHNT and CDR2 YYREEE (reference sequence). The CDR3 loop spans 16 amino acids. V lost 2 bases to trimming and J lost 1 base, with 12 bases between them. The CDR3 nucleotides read TGTGCCAGCAGCTTTGGGGGACAACTGAACACCGGGGAGCTGTTTTTT. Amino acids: CASSFGGQLNTGELFF. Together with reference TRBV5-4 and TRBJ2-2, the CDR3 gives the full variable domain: ETGVTQSPTHLIKTRGQQVTLRCSSQSGHNTVSWYQQALGQGPQFIFQYYREEENGRGNFPPRFSGLQFPNYSSELNVNALELDDSALYLCASSFGGQLNTGELFFGEGSRLTVL.

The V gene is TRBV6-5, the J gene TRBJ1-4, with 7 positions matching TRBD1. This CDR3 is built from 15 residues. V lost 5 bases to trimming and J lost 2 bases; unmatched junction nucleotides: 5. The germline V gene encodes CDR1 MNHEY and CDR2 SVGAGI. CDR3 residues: CASSQQGSTNEKLFF. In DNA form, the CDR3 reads TGTGCCAGCAGTCAACAGGGGTCCACTAATGAAAAACTGTTTTTT.